This T cell receptor beta chain was documented in a study of blood T cell repertoires in COVID-19. Study-level information: The analysed material was cDNA or gDNA that came from T cells, B-cell-depleted T cells, or PBMCs.

Germline CDR1 and CDR2: SGHVS and FNYEAQ. The V segment lost 5 bases and the J segment 3 bases; nucleotides outside the gene matches: 13. This CDR3 is built from 16 residues. In the study's own analysis: Scientists estimated how many nucleated cells there were by amplifying reference gene primers. Clones were read by immunoSEQ multiplex PCR, and TCRdb kept only the in-frame ones, dropping some. V and J calls and clone size come straight from that table; D and trimming were deduced from the DNA. The repertoire holds approximately 94,000 clones, with 70% to 90% as singletons. This receptor was taken from a man aged 45-60 years with active or convalescent COVID-19. The sequencing sample was made of peripheral blood. The gene calls are TRBV7-6 and TRBJ2-7, with 7 bases fitting TRBD2. The CDR3 bases are TGTGCCAGCAGCACTCGAAGGCTAACTAGCGACTACGAGCAGTACTTC. Translating it yields CASSTRRLTSDYEQYF.